This section outlines one T cell receptor (beta chain) sequence together with its context. This entry comes from a study of resident and recirculating memory T cells in vitiligo. Clones were read by immunoSEQ multiplex PCR, and TCRdb kept only the in-frame ones, dropping some. The table includes about 76,000 clones, 92% detected once. Sequencing was done on a sample of blood. The receptor was isolated from a male donor with vitiligo.

CDR3 bases: TGTGCCACGACTACAGGGGGAAGAACTTTCTTT. It encodes CATTTGGRTFF. The chain uses TRBV28 and TRBJ1-1, with 8 nucleotides matching TRBD1. Trimming removed 10 bases from V and 12 bases from J; junction bases left unmatched: 10. CDR3 size: 11 residues. Per the germline V gene, CDR1 is MDHEN and CDR2 is SYDVKM.